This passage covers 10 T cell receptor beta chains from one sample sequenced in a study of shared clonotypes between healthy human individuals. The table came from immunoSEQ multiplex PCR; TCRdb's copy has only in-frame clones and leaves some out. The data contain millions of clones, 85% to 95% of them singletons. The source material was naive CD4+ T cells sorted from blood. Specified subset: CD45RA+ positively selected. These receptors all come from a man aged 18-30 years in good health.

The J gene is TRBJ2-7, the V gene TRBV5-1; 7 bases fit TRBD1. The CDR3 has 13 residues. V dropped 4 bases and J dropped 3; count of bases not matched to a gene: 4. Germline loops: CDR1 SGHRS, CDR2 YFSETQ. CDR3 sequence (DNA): TGCGCCAGCAGCGTCAACAGGGGCTACGAGCAGTACTTC. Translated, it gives CASSVNRGYEQYF. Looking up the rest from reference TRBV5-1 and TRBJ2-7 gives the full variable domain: KAGVTQTPRYLIKTRGQQVTLSCSPISGHRSVSWYQQTPGQGLQFLFEYFSETQRNKGNFPGRFSGRQFSNSRSEMNVSTLELGDSALYLCASSVNRGYEQYFGPGTRLTVT.

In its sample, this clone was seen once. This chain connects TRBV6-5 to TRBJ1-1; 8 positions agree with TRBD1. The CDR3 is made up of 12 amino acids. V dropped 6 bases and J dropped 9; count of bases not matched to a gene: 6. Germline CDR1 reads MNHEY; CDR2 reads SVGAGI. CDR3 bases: TGTGCCAGCAGCCTCGGACAGGGTAAAGCTTTCTTT. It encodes CASSLGQGKAFF.

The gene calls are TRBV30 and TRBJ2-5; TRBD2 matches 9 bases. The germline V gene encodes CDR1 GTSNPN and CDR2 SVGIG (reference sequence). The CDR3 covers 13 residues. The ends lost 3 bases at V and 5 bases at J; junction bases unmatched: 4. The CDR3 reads CAWSAGLAETQYF. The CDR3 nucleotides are TGTGCCTGGAGCGCTGGACTAGCGGAGACCCAGTACTTC.

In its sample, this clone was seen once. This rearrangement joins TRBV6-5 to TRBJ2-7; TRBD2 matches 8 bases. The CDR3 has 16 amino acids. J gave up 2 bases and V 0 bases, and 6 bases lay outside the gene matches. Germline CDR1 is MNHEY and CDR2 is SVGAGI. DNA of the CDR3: TGTGCCAGCAGTTACTCGACCGCGGGAGGCACCTACGAGCAGTACTTC. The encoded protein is CASSYSTAGGTYEQYF.

The chain's CDR3 is CAIRISGGAFNEQFF. The CDR3 DNA is TGTGCCATCAGGATTAGCGGGGGGGCCTTTAACGAGCAGTTCTTC. The V call is TRBV10-3, the J call TRBJ2-1, with 11 bases identical to TRBD2. The CDR3 totals 15 residues. V dropped 6 bases and J dropped 10; count of bases not matched to a gene: 11. Germline loops: CDR1 ENHRY, CDR2 SYGVKD.

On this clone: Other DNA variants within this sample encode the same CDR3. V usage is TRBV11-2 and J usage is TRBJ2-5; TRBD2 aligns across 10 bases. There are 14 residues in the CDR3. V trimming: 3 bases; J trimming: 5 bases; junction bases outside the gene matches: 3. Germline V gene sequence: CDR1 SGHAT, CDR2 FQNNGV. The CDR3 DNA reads TGTGCCAGCAGCTTTTCAGCGGGAGGGGAGACCCAGTACTTC. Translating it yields CASSFSAGGETQYF.

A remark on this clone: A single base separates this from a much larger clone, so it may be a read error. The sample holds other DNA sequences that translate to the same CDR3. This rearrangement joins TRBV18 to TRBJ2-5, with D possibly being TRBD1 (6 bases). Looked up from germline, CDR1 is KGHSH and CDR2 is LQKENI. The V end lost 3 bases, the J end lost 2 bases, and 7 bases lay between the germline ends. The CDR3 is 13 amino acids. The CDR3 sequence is CASSPGQQETQYF. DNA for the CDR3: TGTGCCAGCTCACCTGGACAGCAAGAGACCCAGTACTTC. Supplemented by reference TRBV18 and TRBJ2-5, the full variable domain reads NAGVMQNPRHLVRRRGQEARLRCSPMKGHSHVYWYRQLPEEGLKFMVYLQKENIIDESGMPKERFSAEFPKEGPSILRIQQVVRGDSAAYFCASSPGQQETQYFGPGTRLLVL.

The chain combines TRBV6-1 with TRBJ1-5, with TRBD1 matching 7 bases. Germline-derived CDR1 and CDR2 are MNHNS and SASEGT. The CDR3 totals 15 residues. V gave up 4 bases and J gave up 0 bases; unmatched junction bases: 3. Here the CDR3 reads CASSAPGGSNQPQHF. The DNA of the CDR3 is TGTGCCAGCAGTGCCCCAGGGGGTAGCAATCAGCCCCAGCATTTT.

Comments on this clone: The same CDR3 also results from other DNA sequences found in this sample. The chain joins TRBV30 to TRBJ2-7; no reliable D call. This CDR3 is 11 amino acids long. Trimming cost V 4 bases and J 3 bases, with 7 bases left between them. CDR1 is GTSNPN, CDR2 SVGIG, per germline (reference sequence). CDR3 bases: TGTGCCTGGACAGGAAACTACGAGCAGTACTTC. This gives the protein CAWTGNYEQYF.

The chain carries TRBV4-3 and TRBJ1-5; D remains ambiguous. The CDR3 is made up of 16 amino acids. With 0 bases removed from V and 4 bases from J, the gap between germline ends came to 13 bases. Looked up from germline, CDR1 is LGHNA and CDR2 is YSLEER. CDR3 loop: CASSQELRRANQPQHF. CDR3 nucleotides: TGCGCCAGCAGCCAAGAGTTGAGGAGGGCAAATCAGCCCCAGCATTTT.